These T cell receptor beta chains were read from a single sample in a study of brain metastases from non-small cell lung cancer. The method was immunoSEQ multiplex PCR; TCRdb's version includes in-frame clones alone and lacks a portion of them. The sample holds 4,100 or so clones, about 88% seen once. The sample was tissue from a brain metastasis. These TCRs come from a donor over 35 with non-small cell lung cancer. CDR3s include the opening cysteine and the closing phenylalanine or tryptophan. Each record gives: V gene, clone size, CDR3 length, J gene, D gene, CDR3 protein, CDR3 DNA. D genes are given only for firm matches. Not all rows give a size; the values are once, few, many and, for expanded clones, a class.

>TRBV6-2/TRBV6-3|NA|16|TRBJ2-5|TRBD1
CASSRPLGQGIETQYF
TGTGCCAGCAGTCGCCCTTTAGGACAGGGCATAGAGACCCAGTACTTC
>TRBV14|NA|16|TRBJ2-5|TRBD1
CASSQGGTGEQETQYF
TGTGCCAGCAGCCAAGGGGGGACAGGGGAACAAGAGACCCAGTACTTC
>TRBV5-6|few|13|TRBJ2-4|NA
CASSYPAKNIQYF
TGTGCCAGCAGCTACCCAGCCAAAAACATTCAGTACTTC
>TRBV6-5|once|13|TRBJ2-3|NA
CASTGRERDTQYF
TGTGCCAGCACCGGCAGAGAAAGAGATACGCAGTATTTT
>TRBV12-3/TRBV12-4|few|13|TRBJ2-7|NA
CASSLVATHEQYF
TGTGCCAGCAGTTTAGTAGCTACCCACGAGCAGTACTTC
>TRBV5-1|NA|16|TRBJ2-4|NA
CASSLGKNLGQNIQYF
TGCGCCAGCAGCTTAGGGAAGAATCTAGGGCAAAACATTCAGTACTTC
>TRBV9|NA|14|TRBJ2-1|TRBD1
CASSEGTGYREQFF
TGTGCCAGCAGCGAGGGGACAGGGTATCGTGAGCAGTTCTTC
>TRBV13|NA|12|TRBJ2-7|TRBD2
CASSMREYEQYF
TGTGCCAGCAGCATGCGGGAGTACGAGCAGTACTTC
>TRBV5-1|NA|15|TRBJ1-6|NA
CASSLSGSGQSPLHF
TGCGCCAGCAGCTTGTCGGGCAGTGGGCAATCACCCCTCCACTTT
>TRBV2|NA|14|TRBJ2-7|TRBD2
CASSETQREGDRYF
TGTGCCAGCAGTGAAACCCAGCGGGAGGGCGATCGGTACTTC
>TRBV10-3|NA|15|TRBJ2-1|NA
CAISFGTGSYNEQFF
TGTGCCATCAGTTTCGGGACTGGCTCCTACAATGAGCAGTTCTTC
>TRBV7-6|NA|15|TRBJ2-7|TRBD2
CASSLARGETYEQYF
TGTGCTAGCAGCTTAGCTCGGGGGGAGACCTACGAGCAGTACTTC
>TRBV29-1|NA|13|TRBJ2-3|NA
CSILGPGTDTQYF
TGCAGCATTCTCGGACCCGGAACAGATACGCAGTATTTT
>TRBV6-1|NA|16|TRBJ1-3|TRBD1
CASSEGRDRVGNTIYF
TGTGCCAGCAGTGAAGGGCGGGACAGGGTCGGAAACACCATATATTTT
>TRBV2|NA|14|TRBJ2-6|NA
CASSGLGGANVLTF
TGTGCCAGCAGTGGCCTAGGTGGGGCCAACGTCCTGACTTTC
>TRBV28|once|13|TRBJ1-3|NA
CASRRGKGNTIYF
TGTGCCAGCAGGAGGGGTAAAGGAAACACCATATATTTT
>TRBV2|NA|11|TRBJ2-3|NA
CASRISDTQYF
TGTGCCAGCAGGATCTCAGATACGCAGTATTTT
>TRBV28|NA|15|TRBJ2-1|TRBD1
CASSIGQGHNNEQFF
TGTGCCAGCAGTATCGGACAGGGGCACAACAATGAGCAGTTCTTC
>TRBV7-9|NA|15|TRBJ2-5|NA
CASSEIGQPQETQYF
TGTGCCAGCAGCGAAATAGGACAGCCCCAAGAGACCCAGTACTTC
>TRBV28|NA|14|TRBJ2-5|TRBD2
CASSLTGGKETQYF
TGTGCCAGCAGTTTAACGGGGGGGAAAGAAACCCAGTACTTC
>TRBV6-5|NA|15|TRBJ1-2|NA
CASSYLTGGLYGYTF
TGTGCCAGCAGTTATTTGACTGGGGGACTCTATGGCTACACCTTC
>TRBV7-2|NA|14|TRBJ2-4|TRBD1
CASTLRTGKAIQYF
TGTGCCAGCACCCTGCGGACAGGGAAGGCCATTCAGTACTTC
>TRBV15|few|12|TRBJ2-3|NA
CATRGDGDTQYF
TGTGCCACCAGGGGGGACGGAGATACGCAGTATTTT
>TRBV27|NA|14|TRBJ1-1|TRBD1
CASRSRGRGTEAFF
TGTGCCAGCAGAAGCAGGGGGCGAGGCACTGAAGCTTTCTTT
>TRBV6-5|NA|16|TRBJ1-3|NA
CASSYKRPGSGNTIYF
TGTGCCAGCAGTTACAAGAGGCCAGGCTCTGGAAACACCATATATTTT
>TRBV5-6|NA|15|TRBJ2-7|TRBD2
CASSSTSGRAYEQYF
TGTGCCAGCAGCTCAACTAGCGGGAGGGCCTACGAGCAGTACTTC
>TRBV7-9|NA|15|TRBJ2-1|TRBD2
CASSLAGVLHNEQFF
TGTGCCAGCAGCCTAGCGGGAGTTCTTCACAATGAGCAGTTCTTC
>TRBV6-5|NA|12|TRBJ2-5|NA
CASSYERETQYF
TGTGCCAGCAGTTACGAACGGGAGACCCAGTACTTC
>TRBV6-5|NA|13|TRBJ1-5|NA
CASSQYQGQPQHF
TGTGCCAGCAGCCAATACCAGGGGCAGCCCCAGCATTTT
>TRBV27|NA|17|TRBJ1-5|TRBD1
CASSLIGTGSNYQPQHF
TGTGCCAGCAGTTTAATCGGGACAGGGTCCAATTATCAGCCCCAGCATTTT
>TRBV10-3|NA|15|TRBJ2-7|NA
CAISPPPTRSYEQYF
TGTGCCATCAGTCCCCCCCCGACTAGATCCTACGAGCAGTACTTC
>TRBV24-1|few|13|TRBJ2-5|NA
CATSGTNQETQYF
TGTGCCACCAGTGGGACGAACCAAGAGACCCAGTACTTC
>TRBV7-9|NA|15|TRBJ1-5|NA
CASSLDYPGDQPQHF
TGTGCCAGCAGCTTAGATTACCCGGGCGATCAGCCCCAGCATTTT
>TRBV10-2|NA|17|TRBJ1-5|NA
CASSEPPQGRINQPQHF
TGCGCCAGCAGTGAGCCTCCTCAGGGAAGGATCAATCAGCCCCAGCATTTT
>TRBV7-8|NA|13|TRBJ2-7|NA
CASSPMSPYEQYF
TGTGCCAGCAGCCCGATGAGCCCCTACGAGCAGTACTTC
>TRBV21-1|NA|17|TRBJ2-7|NA
CASSKDGAGTGGHEQYF
TGTGCCAGCAGCAAGGATGGGGCCGGGACAGGGGGCCACGAGCAGTACTTC
>TRBV7-8|NA|15|TRBJ1-5|NA
CASSSRQARHQPQHF
TGTGCCAGCAGCTCTCGACAGGCACGACATCAGCCCCAGCATTTT
>TRBV4-3|NA|16|TRBJ2-7|TRBD2
CASSQIAGGLFYEQYF
TGCGCCAGCAGCCAAATAGCGGGGGGATTATTCTACGAGCAGTACTTC
>TRBV28|NA|14|TRBJ2-7|NA
CASSLNGGSYEQYF
TGTGCCAGCAGCCTGAACGGGGGCAGCTACGAGCAATACTTC
>TRBV4-3|NA|16|TRBJ2-7|TRBD1
CASSQDSGQGKYEQYF
TGCGCCAGCAGCCAAGATTCGGGACAGGGGAAATACGAGCAGTACTTC
>TRBV11-3|NA|15|TRBJ2-2|TRBD1
CASSLDRGNAGELFF
TGTGCCAGCAGCCTTGACAGGGGAAATGCCGGGGAGCTGTTTTTT
>TRBV4-1|NA|12|TRBJ2-1|NA
CASSQILGEQFF
TGCGCCAGCAGCCAGATACTCGGTGAGCAGTTCTTC
>TRBV7-9|NA|18|TRBJ2-2|TRBD2
CASSPRTGTSGRTGELFF
TGTGCCAGCAGCCCAAGGACGGGGACTAGCGGGAGGACCGGGGAGCTGTTTTTT
>TRBV28|few|12|TRBJ2-7|NA
CASGMIGGEQYF
TGTGCCAGCGGTATGATTGGGGGGGAGCAGTACTTC
>TRBV5-6|NA|18|TRBJ1-4|NA
CASSLGRGARATNEKLFF
TGTGCCAGCAGCTTGGGGCGGGGGGCCCGTGCAACTAATGAAAAACTGTTTTTT